Detailed here is one T cell receptor (beta chain). The germline CDR1 and CDR2 sequences are MNHEY and SVGAGI. The CDR3 consists of 15 residues. Trimming cost V 0 bases and J 3 bases, with 12 bases left between them. The data belong to a study of radiotherapy plus CTLA-4 blockade in lung cancer. Produced via immunoSEQ multiplex PCR; TCRdb's table is partial and in-frame only. In the table there are over 50,000 clones, roughly 80% of which are singletons. The clonotype was recovered from a human donor with non-small cell lung cancer who had a complete response to radiotherapy plus ipilimumab. V usage is TRBV6-5 and J usage is TRBJ2-7, with D possibly TRBD1 on 6 matching bases. Specimen: peripheral blood, collected from a patient treated with radiotherapy plus ipilimumab. The CDR3 nucleotides read TGTGCCAGCAGTTACTCGGGCAGGGGACACTACGAGCAGTACTTC. It encodes CASSYSGRGHYEQYF.